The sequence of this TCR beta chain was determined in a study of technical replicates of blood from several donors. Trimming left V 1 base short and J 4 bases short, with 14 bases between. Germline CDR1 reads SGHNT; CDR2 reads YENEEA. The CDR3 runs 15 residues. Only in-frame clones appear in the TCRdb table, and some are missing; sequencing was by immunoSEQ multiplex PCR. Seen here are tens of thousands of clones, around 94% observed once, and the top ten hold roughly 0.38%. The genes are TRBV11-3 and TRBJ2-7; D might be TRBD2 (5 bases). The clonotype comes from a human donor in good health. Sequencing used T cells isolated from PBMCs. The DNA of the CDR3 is TGTGCCAGCAGCTTAGTCGCGGGTTCCTGGTACGAGCAGTACTTC. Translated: CASSLVAGSWYEQYF.